The clone carrying this T cell receptor beta chain was detected only once. These data originate in a study of blood T cell repertoires in COVID-19. The V segment lost 1 base and the J segment 4 bases; nucleotides outside the gene matches: 3. The CDR3 runs to 14 residues. CDR1 and CDR2 (germline): LGHNA, YSLEER. Authors' data handling: Reference gene primers were amplified, and this amplification served to estimate nucleated cell counts. The method was immunoSEQ multiplex PCR; TCRdb's version includes in-frame clones alone and lacks a portion of them. D and trimming come from the DNA, and the V and J calls and clone size come from that table. The sample lists roughly 330,000 clones; 80% to 90% were seen once.

The V gene is TRBV4-3, the J gene TRBJ2-7; 8 nucleotides line up with TRBD1. The receptor comes from a young man with COVID-19, enrolled during active disease. Sequenced sample: peripheral blood. This CDR3 reads CASSQAQGAYEQYF. CDR3 DNA: TGCGCCAGCAGCCAAGCCCAGGGGGCGTACGAGCAGTACTTC.